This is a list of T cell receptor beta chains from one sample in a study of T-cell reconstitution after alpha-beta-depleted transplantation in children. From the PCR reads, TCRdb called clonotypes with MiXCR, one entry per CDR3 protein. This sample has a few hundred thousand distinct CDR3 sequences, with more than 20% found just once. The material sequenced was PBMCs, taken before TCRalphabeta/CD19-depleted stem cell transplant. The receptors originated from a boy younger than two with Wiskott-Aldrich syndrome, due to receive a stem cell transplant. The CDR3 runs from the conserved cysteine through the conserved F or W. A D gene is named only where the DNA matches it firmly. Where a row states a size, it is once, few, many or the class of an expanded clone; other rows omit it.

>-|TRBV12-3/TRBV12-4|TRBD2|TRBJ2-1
CASSFGGSLLF
TGTGCCAGCAGTTTTGGCGGGAGTTTACTCTTC
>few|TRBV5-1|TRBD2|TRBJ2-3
CASSLDGTSVDTQYF
TGCGCCAGCAGCTTGGATGGGACTAGCGTAGATACGCAGTATTTT
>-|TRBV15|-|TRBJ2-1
CATSRAGAARGNEQFF
TGTGCCACCAGCAGAGCGGGCGCGGCTCGAGGGAATGAGCAGTTCTTC
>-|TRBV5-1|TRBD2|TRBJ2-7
CASNVAGVGEQYF
TGCGCCAGCAACGTAGCGGGAGTGGGTGAGCAGTACTTC
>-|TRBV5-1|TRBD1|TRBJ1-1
CASSFGTGRGSTEAFF
TGCGCCAGCAGCTTCGGGACAGGGAGGGGGAGCACTGAAGCTTTCTTT
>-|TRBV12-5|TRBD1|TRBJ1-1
CASGLVQGTGFNTEAFF
TGTGCTAGTGGTTTGGTACAAGGGACAGGTTTTAACACTGAAGCTTTCTTT
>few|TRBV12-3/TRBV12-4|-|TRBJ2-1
CASSSVARINYNEQFF
TGTGCCAGCAGTTCGGTAGCCAGGATAAACTACAATGAGCAGTTCTTC
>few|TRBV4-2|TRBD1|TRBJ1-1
CASSQDWTGGNTEAFF
TGTGCCAGCAGCCAAGATTGGACAGGGGGGAATACTGAAGCTTTCTTT
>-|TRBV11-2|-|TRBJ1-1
CASSLDALGRRTEAFF
TGTGCCAGCAGCTTAGATGCCCTCGGCCGTCGCACTGAAGCTTTCTTT
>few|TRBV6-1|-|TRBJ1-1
CASSENEGGTEAFF
TGTGCCAGCAGTGAGAATGAAGGAGGGACTGAAGCTTTCTTT
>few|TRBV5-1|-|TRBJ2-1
CASSPGLSDSEQFF
TGCGCCAGCAGCCCTGGACTGAGTGATTCTGAGCAGTTCTTC
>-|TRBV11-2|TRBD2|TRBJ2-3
CASSLKVAGVGSTDTQYF
TGTGCCAGCAGCTTAAAGGTAGCGGGAGTAGGAAGCACAGATACGCAGTATTTT
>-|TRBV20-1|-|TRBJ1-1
CSAPSGSDTEAFF
TGCAGTGCCCCCTCAGGGTCGGACACTGAAGCTTTCTTT
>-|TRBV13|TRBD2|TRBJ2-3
CASSLASMLAGVVPSTDTQYF
TGTGCCAGCAGCTTAGCTTCTATGCTAGCGGGAGTGGTACCCAGCACAGATACGCAGTATTTT
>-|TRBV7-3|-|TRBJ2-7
CASSLFSPLGVYEQYF
TGTGCCAGCAGCTTATTTAGCCCCTTGGGAGTGTACGAGCAGTACTTC
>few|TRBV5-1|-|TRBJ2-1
CASSLRGVAVDEQFF
TGCGCCAGCAGCTTAAGGGGAGTTGCCGTTGATGAGCAGTTCTTC
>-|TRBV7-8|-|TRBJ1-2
CASSRGATNYGYTF
TGTGCCAGCAGCCGGGGGGCAACTAACTATGGCTACACCTTC
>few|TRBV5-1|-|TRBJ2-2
CASSPSYGPGELFF
TGCGCCAGCAGCCCTAGTTACGGCCCCGGGGAGCTGTTTTTT
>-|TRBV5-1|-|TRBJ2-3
CASSLTLQGLTDTQYF
TGCGCCAGCAGCTTAACACTGCAGGGACTCACAGATACGCAGTATTTT
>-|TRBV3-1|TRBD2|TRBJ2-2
CASSQDKTSGNTGELFF
TGTGCCAGCAGCCAAGACAAGACTAGCGGGAACACCGGGGAGCTGTTTTTT
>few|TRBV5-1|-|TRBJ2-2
CASSLELTGRYTGELFF
TGCGCCAGCAGCTTGGAATTAACGGGACGCTACACCGGGGAGCTGTTTTTT
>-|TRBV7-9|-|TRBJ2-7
CASSLAGLPKQYF
TGTGCCAGCAGCTTAGCGGGACTCCCTAAGCAGTACTTC
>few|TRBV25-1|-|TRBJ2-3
CASIRGDTQYF
TGTGCCAGCATCCGAGGAGATACGCAGTATTTT
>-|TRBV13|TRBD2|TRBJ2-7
CASSFGGLAGEQYF
TGTGCCAGCAGCTTCGGTGGACTAGCGGGCGAGCAGTACTTC
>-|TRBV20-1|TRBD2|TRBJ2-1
CSASISGRPRDEQFF
TGCAGTGCCTCAATTAGCGGGAGGCCCAGGGATGAGCAGTTCTTC
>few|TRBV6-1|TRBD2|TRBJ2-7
CASSTLGLASYEQYF
TGTGCCAGCAGTACCCTGGGACTAGCCTCCTACGAGCAGTACTTC
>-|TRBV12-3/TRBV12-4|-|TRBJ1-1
CASRSQGRTEAFF
TGTGCCAGCAGATCCCAGGGTAGGACTGAAGCTTTCTTT
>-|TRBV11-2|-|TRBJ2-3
CASRSLALSTDTQYF
TGTGCCAGCAGATCTTTAGCCTTATCGACAGATACGCAGTATTTT
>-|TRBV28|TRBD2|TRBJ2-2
CASLGLEGGELFF
TGTGCCAGCCTTGGACTAGAAGGCGGGGAGCTGTTTTTT
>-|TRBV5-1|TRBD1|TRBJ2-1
CASSLGQGSTDLF
TGCGCCAGCAGCTTGGGACAGGGTTCCACAGACCTCTTC
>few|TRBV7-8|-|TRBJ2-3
CASSPLGITDTQYF
TGTGCCAGCAGCCCCCTGGGCATTACAGATACGCAGTATTTT
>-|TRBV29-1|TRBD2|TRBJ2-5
CSVVGLAGLRETQYF
TGCAGCGTTGTTGGACTAGCGGGACTTAGGGAGACCCAGTACTTC
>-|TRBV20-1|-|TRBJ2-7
CSATHPRVLYEQYF
TGCAGTGCTACCCACCCCAGGGTTCTCTACGAGCAGTACTTC
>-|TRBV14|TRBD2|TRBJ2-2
CASSQRGTSGNGELFF
TGTGCCAGCAGCCAACGCGGGACTAGCGGGAACGGGGAGCTGTTTTTT
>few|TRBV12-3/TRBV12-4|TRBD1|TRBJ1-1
CASRGQGGTEAFF
TGTGCCAGCCGGGGGCAGGGGGGCACTGAAGCTTTCTTT
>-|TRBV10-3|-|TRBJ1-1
CAITYGGENTEAFF
TGTGCCATCACCTACGGGGGCGAGAACACTGAAGCTTTCTTT
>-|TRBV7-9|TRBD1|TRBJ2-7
CASSVRGSSVYEQYF
TGTGCCAGCAGCGTCAGGGGGAGTTCCGTCTACGAGCAGTACTTC
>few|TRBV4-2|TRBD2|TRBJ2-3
CASSQDPSGSTDTQYF
TGTGCCAGCAGCCAAGACCCTAGCGGGAGCACAGATACGCAGTATTTT
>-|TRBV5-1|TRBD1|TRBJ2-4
CASSVQGAKNIQYF
TGCGCCAGCAGCGTACAGGGGGCCAAAAACATTCAGTACTTC
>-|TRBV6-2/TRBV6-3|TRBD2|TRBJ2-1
CASSERKGLAGVNEQFF
TGTGCCAGCAGTGAGAGGAAGGGACTAGCGGGAGTCAATGAGCAGTTCTTC
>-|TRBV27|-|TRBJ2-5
CASSFSRGSRAQYF
TGTGCCAGCAGTTTCTCCCGGGGTTCGAGGGCCCAGTACTTC
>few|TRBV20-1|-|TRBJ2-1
CSVEGGYRGDNEQFF
TGCAGTGTCGAGGGGGGATATCGGGGAGACAATGAGCAGTTCTTC
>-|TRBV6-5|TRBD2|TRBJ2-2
CASSYNDFSGSGELFF
TGTGCCAGCAGTTACAACGACTTTAGCGGGAGCGGGGAGCTGTTTTTT
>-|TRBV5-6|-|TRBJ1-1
CASSRRASTEAFF
TGTGCCAGCAGCCGCAGGGCCTCCACTGAAGCTTTCTTT
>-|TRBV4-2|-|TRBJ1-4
CASSHPRIEGKLFF
TGTGCCAGCAGCCATCCCCGAATAGAGGGAAAACTGTTTTTT
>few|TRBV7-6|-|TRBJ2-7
CASSLFTGEQYF
TGTGCCAGCAGCTTATTTACCGGCGAGCAGTACTTC
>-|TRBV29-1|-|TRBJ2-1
CIVLRGRVSFF
TGCATCGTCTTACGGGGGCGGGTGTCGTTCTTC
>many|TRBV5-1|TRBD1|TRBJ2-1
CASSLGTGGYNEQFF
TGCGCCAGCAGTCTGGGGACAGGGGGCTACAATGAGCAGTTCTTC
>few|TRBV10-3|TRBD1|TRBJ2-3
CAISSTGTASTDTQYF
TGTGCCATCAGTTCAACCGGGACAGCTAGCACAGATACGCAGTATTTT
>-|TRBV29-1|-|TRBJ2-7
CSAGGGSPVYEQYF
TGCAGCGCCGGGGGCGGGAGTCCGGTATACGAGCAGTACTTC
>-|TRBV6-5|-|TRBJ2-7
CASRGKTYEQYF
TGTGCCAGTAGGGGCAAGACCTACGAGCAGTACTTC
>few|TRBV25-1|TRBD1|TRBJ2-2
CASSTDRVTGELFF
TGTGCCAGCAGTACGGACAGGGTCACCGGGGAGCTGTTTTTT
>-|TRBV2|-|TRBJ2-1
CASSPRMGSDEQFF
TGTGCCAGCAGTCCCCGGATGGGTAGTGATGAGCAGTTCTTC
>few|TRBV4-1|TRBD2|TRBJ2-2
CASSVRLAAGELFF
TGCGCCAGCAGCGTTAGGCTAGCGGCCGGGGAGCTGTTTTTT
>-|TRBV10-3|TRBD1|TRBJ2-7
CAIRPAGTAYEQYF
TGTGCCATCAGGCCGGCCGGGACAGCCTACGAGCAGTACTTC
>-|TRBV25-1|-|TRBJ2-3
CASSEKIAQYF
TGTGCCAGCAGTGAAAAGATCGCGCAGTATTTT
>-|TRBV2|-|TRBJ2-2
CASTLDFTGELFF
TGTGCCAGCACCCTTGACTTTACCGGGGAGCTGTTTTTT